The clone carrying this T cell receptor (beta chain) was observed at least ten times. The antigen is unknown. The record originates from a study of early T cells in non-severe SARS-CoV-2 infection. Study-wide results and limits: Anti-spike CD8 specificities were favored by VDJdb matching, whose results missed private and CD4 specificities.

The CDR3 has 15 amino acids. Germline CDR1 reads SGHAT; CDR2 reads FQNNGV. The ends lost 5 bases at V and 4 bases at J; junction bases unmatched: 6. Separate cDNA molecules each had unique molecular identifiers attached to them. TCRdb re-called the 5' RACE reads through MiXCR, storing one row per CDR3 protein. The sample includes some 77,000 distinct CDR3 sequences, 9.5% to 15% of them seen just once. V and J are TRBV11-2 and TRBJ2-2, with 8 positions matching TRBD2. The source is an adult who was a healthcare worker with PCR-confirmed SARS-CoV-2 infection or an uninfected control (not recorded which). The sample consisted of whole blood. For the CDR3, the DNA is TGTGCCAGCAGCGGACTAGCCTATTCCACCGGGGAGCTGTTTTTT. Protein sequence: CASSGLAYSTGELFF.